The clone carrying this T cell receptor (beta chain) was observed a single time. Its target is not known. TCRdb reprocessed the 5' RACE reads with MiXCR, giving one entry per CDR3 protein. The data contain just over 350,000 distinct CDR3 sequences, approximately 15% of them singletons. The sample comes from a study of T-cell memory formation after mild COVID-19. General study findings and limits: For contracting clones, CD4+ ones sat mainly in CM and EM, CD8+ in EMRA.

The CDR3 length is 12 residues. Germline loops: CDR1 SGHAT, CDR2 FQDESV (reference sequence). V lost 3 bases to trimming and J lost 6 bases, with 9 bases between them. The gene calls are TRBV11-1 and TRBJ2-7; D uncertain. The receptor was derived from a man younger than 35 who had mild COVID-19 (a few samples of this study predate the infection). Cell type and time point are not known. Sequencing was carried out using PBMCs or a T cell subset sorted from them (not recorded which). The DNA of the CDR3 is TGTGCCAGCAGCTTGAAGATGAGCGAGCAGTACGTC. Protein product: CASSLKMSEQYV.